This T cell receptor beta chain was captured by sequencing in a study of shared clonotypes between healthy human individuals. Cells designated naive CD8 were CD45RO-negative and were positively selected for CCR7, with terminally differentiated effector memory CD45RA+ cells excluded. The CDR3 is made up of 16 amino acids. V was pared by 3 bases and J by 0 bases, with 3 bases of the junction left unmatched. Germline loops: CDR1 SGHAT, CDR2 FQNNGV. TCRdb's table, derived via immunoSEQ multiplex PCR, lists solely in-frame clones and lacks some. The data contain approximately 2,000,000 clones, 85% to 95% of them seen just once; the ten biggest clones take up roughly 1.7%.

Sequencing was carried out using naive CD8+ T cells from PBMCs. The V and J genes are TRBV11-2 and TRBJ2-4, with 9 bases identical to TRBD1. This sequence originates from a man younger than 35 in good health. Some clones in this sample may be carry-over from other donors' samples. CDR3 sequence reads: CASSFTGGRAKNIQYF. The CDR3 DNA reads as TGTGCCAGCAGCTTCACAGGGGGCAGAGCCAAAAACATTCAGTACTTC.